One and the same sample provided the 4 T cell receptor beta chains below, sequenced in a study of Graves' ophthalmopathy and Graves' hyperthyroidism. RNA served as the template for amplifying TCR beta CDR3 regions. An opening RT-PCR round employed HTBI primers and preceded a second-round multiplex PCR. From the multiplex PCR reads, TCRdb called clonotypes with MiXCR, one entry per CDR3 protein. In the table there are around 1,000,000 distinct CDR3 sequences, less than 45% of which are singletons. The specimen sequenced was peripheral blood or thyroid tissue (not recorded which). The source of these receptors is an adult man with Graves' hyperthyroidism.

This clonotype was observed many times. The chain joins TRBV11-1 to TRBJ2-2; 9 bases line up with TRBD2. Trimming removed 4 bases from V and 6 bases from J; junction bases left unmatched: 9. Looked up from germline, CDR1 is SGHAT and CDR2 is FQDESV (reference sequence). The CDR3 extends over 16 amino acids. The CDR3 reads CASSSLGLAGSGELFF. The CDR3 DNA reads TGTGCCAGCAGCTCGTTGGGGCTAGCGGGATCCGGGGAGCTGTTTTTT.

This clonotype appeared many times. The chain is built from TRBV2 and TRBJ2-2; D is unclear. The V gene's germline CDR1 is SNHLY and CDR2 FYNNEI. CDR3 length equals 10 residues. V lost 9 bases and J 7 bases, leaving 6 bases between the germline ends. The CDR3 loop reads CASEDGELFF. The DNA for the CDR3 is TGTGCCAGTGAAGACGGGGAGCTGTTTTTT.

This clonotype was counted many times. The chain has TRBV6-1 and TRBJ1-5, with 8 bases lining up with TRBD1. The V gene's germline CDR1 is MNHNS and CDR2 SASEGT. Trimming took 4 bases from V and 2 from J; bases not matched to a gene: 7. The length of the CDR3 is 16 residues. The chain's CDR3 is CASSGTGGNGNQPQHF. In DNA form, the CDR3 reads TGTGCCAGCAGTGGAACAGGGGGTAACGGCAATCAGCCCCAGCATTTT.

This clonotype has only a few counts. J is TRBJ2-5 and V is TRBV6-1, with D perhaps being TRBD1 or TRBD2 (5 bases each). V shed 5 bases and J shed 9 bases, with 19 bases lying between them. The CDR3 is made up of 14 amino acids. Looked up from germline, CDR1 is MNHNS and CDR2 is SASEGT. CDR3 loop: CASSRGTVGEPQYF. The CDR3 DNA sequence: TGTGCCAGCAGTCGAGGGACGGTAGGGGAGCCCCAGTACTTC.